The 20 T cell receptor beta chains below were found in one sample sequenced in a study of cytomegalovirus exposure and HLA in healthy donors. PCR was performed using 60 Vbeta and 13 Jbeta primers. Method: immunoSEQ multiplex PCR; TCRdb's copy keeps in-frame clones and lacks some. Here the sample spans some 170,000 clones, 70% to 90% being singletons. Sequencing was performed on PBMCs. The receptor source for this set is a woman in her 30s in good health and CMV-seronegative.

The CDR3 spells CASSLGGEPALAKNIQYF. The CDR3 coding sequence is TGTGCCAGCAGTTTGGGAGGAGAACCAGCCCTAGCCAAAAACATTCAGTACTTC. The genes are TRBV28 and TRBJ2-4; a possible D gene is TRBD2 (6 bases). The V gene's germline CDR1 is MDHEN and CDR2 SYDVKM. This CDR3 comprises 18 residues. The V end was cut by 3 bases, the J end by 0 bases, with 18 bases between.

The genes are TRBV2 and TRBJ1-5, with 8 bases matching TRBD1. Unmatched junction bases numbered 4, after V lost 4 bases and J lost 2 bases. The CDR3 extends over 15 amino acids. CDR1 is SNHLY and CDR2 is FYNNEI in the germline V gene. The chain's CDR3 is CASSGQGLGNQPQHF. The CDR3 nucleotides read TGTGCCAGCAGTGGACAGGGGCTTGGCAATCAGCCCCAGCATTTT.

This clone was counted a single time. The J gene is TRBJ2-3, the V gene TRBV5-4; the D gene is possibly TRBD2 (7 bases). The CDR3 extends over 18 amino acids. Germline-derived CDR1 and CDR2 are SGHNT and YYREEE (reference sequence). The V end lost 0 bases, the J end lost 4 bases, and 21 bases lay between the germline ends. DNA for the CDR3: TGTGCCAGCAGCTTGGCCCTCGGGGGGCTCGGGGGCTCAGATACGCAGTATTTT. Protein: CASSLALGGLGGSDTQYF. The variable domain in full, completed from reference TRBV5-4 and TRBJ2-3, reads ETGVTQSPTHLIKTRGQQVTLRCSSQSGHNTVSWYQQALGQGPQFIFQYYREEENGRGNFPPRFSGLQFPNYSSELNVNALELDDSALYLCASSLALGGLGGSDTQYFGPGTRLTVL.

This sequence joins TRBV19 and TRBJ2-7; D may be TRBD2 (5 bases). Germline V lookup: CDR1 LNHDA, CDR2 SQIVND (reference sequence). This CDR3 comprises 16 residues. Trimming removed 6 bases at V and 0 bases at J, with 18 bases between. The CDR3 reads CASRGEGRANSYEQYF. As DNA, the CDR3 is TGTGCCAGTAGGGGCGAGGGTCGCGCTAACTCCTACGAGCAGTACTTC.

The chain employs TRBV5-1 and TRBJ2-3; 13 positions match TRBD2. The CDR3 runs to 16 residues. With V trimmed by 4 bases and J by 1 base, 3 bases remained unmatched. Germline V gene data show CDR1 as SGHRS and CDR2 as YFSETQ. The DNA of the CDR3 is TGCGCCAGCAGCCTCGGGACTAGCGGGGGCACAGATACGCAGTATTTT. It yields the protein CASSLGTSGGTDTQYF.

V gene TRBV28 combines with J gene TRBJ1-5; no reliable D call. Looked up from germline, CDR1 is MDHEN and CDR2 is SYDVKM. The CDR3 is 16 residues long. The V and J ends lost 0 bases and 0 bases respectively, with 9 bases between them. The CDR3 DNA is TGTGCCAGCAGTTTATGGGGAGCTTATAGCAATCAGCCCCAGCATTTT. Its translation: CASSLWGAYSNQPQHF.

This clone was found once. V is TRBV5-4 and J is TRBJ1-3, with D possibly matching TRBD1 (5 bases). Germline CDR1 is SGHNT and CDR2 is YYREEE (reference sequence). This CDR3 has 15 amino acids. Trimming took off 4 bases at V and 7 bases at J, with 18 bases between the two ends. DNA for the CDR3: TGTGCCAGCAGCCTGAACGGGCCAGGGCAGAACACCATATATTTT. Its protein product is CASSLNGPGQNTIYF. The full variable domain, rest sourced from reference TRBV5-4 and TRBJ1-3, is ETGVTQSPTHLIKTRGQQVTLRCSSQSGHNTVSWYQQALGQGPQFIFQYYREEENGRGNFPPRFSGLQFPNYSSELNVNALELDDSALYLCASSLNGPGQNTIYFGEGSWLTVV.

This chain uses TRBV5-1 with TRBJ1-1, with D possibly TRBD1 on 5 matching bases. V gave up 4 bases and J gave up 7 bases, with 17 bases separating them. The CDR3 loop spans 14 amino acids. From germline, CDR1 is SGHRS and CDR2 YFSETQ. The chain's CDR3 is CASSTEGRTGEAFF. In nucleotides, the CDR3 is TGCGCCAGCAGCACGGAGGGAAGAACAGGTGAAGCTTTCTTT.

DNA of the CDR3: TGTGCCAGCAGTGAAGACAGGGATCTTGAAGCTTTCTTT. Residues: CASSEDRDLEAFF. The V and J genes are TRBV2 and TRBJ1-1, with D possibly being TRBD1 (6 bases). This CDR3 is built from 13 residues. V lost 1 base to trimming and J lost 7 bases, with 10 bases between them. CDR1 and CDR2 (germline): SNHLY, FYNNEI.

The chain has TRBV5-1 and TRBJ2-5, with D perhaps TRBD1 (5 bases). Germline V gene data show CDR1 as SGHRS and CDR2 as YFSETQ. The CDR3 has 14 residues. Trimming removed 0 bases from V and 2 bases from J, with 8 bases in between. CDR3 sequence reads: CASSLAQGQETQYF. The CDR3 DNA reads as TGCGCCAGCAGCTTGGCCCAGGGTCAAGAGACCCAGTACTTC. Combining the CDR3 with reference TRBV5-1 and TRBJ2-5 gives the whole variable domain KAGVTQTPRYLIKTRGQQVTLSCSPISGHRSVSWYQQTPGQGLQFLFEYFSETQRNKGNFPGRFSGRQFSNSRSEMNVSTLELGDSALYLCASSLAQGQETQYFGPGTRLLVL.

J is TRBJ2-3 and V is TRBV27; 8 bases match TRBD2. The CDR3 covers 16 residues. Germline-derived CDR1 and CDR2 are MNHEY and SMNVEV (reference sequence). Germline trimming cut 1 base from V and 1 base from J; bases unmatched to any gene: 4. The DNA of the CDR3 is TGTGCCAGCAGTTTATTAACCGGGGGGGGCACAGATACGCAGTATTTT. Protein product: CASSLLTGGGTDTQYF.

Details on this clone: The same CDR3 arises from other DNA sequences in this sample as well. CDR3 sequence reads: CASSLGGGGTDTQYF. In DNA form, the CDR3 reads TGCGCCAGCAGCTTGGGGGGCGGGGGCACAGATACGCAGTATTTT. The gene calls are TRBV5-1 and TRBJ2-3; a weak D match, TRBD2 (6 bases). The V gene's germline CDR1 is SGHRS and CDR2 YFSETQ. The CDR3 loop spans 15 amino acids. The ends were cut back, 0 bases at V and 1 base at J, with 9 bases in the middle.

This clone has a handful of counts. The chain joins TRBV7-8 to TRBJ1-1; D remains ambiguous. Germline CDR1 reads SGHVS; CDR2 reads FQNEAQ. The germline V and J ends were trimmed by 6 bases and 3 bases, with 17 bases remaining between them. The length of the CDR3 is 15 residues. The CDR3 sequence: CASRASRDGDTEAFF. The CDR3 DNA reads as TGTGCCAGCAGAGCCTCCCGGGATGGGGACACTGAAGCTTTCTTT.

V gene TRBV5-1 combines with J gene TRBJ1-1; D might be TRBD1 (5 bases). The V end lost 1 base, the J end lost 6 bases, and 16 bases lay between the germline ends. This CDR3 comprises 15 residues. Germline CDR1 and CDR2: SGHRS and YFSETQ. The CDR3 coding sequence is TGCGCCAGCAGCTTGTTGTTGGCGGGACGACCTGAAGCTTTCTTT. This translates into CASSLLLAGRPEAFF.

The chain links TRBV5-1 to TRBJ1-3; D is perhaps TRBD1 (6 bases). Deletions cut 4 bases from V and 4 bases from J, with 15 bases between. Germline V gene lookup returns CDR1 SGHRS and CDR2 YFSETQ. This CDR3 spans 15 amino acids. The CDR3 region is CASSPGPGEGNTIYF. DNA for the CDR3: TGCGCCAGCAGCCCCGGGCCAGGGGAGGGAAACACCATATATTTT.

The chain recombines TRBV7-8 with TRBJ2-3; a weak D match, TRBD2 (5 bases). Trimming shortened V by 4 bases and J by 3 bases, and 14 bases separated the two germline ends. There are 15 residues in the CDR3. In germline, CDR1 is SGHVS, CDR2 FQNEAQ. CDR3 bases: TGTGCCAGCAGCTCCTGGGGAGCAGCGACAGATACGCAGTATTTT. Translating it yields CASSSWGAATDTQYF.

This clone was seen only once. This sequence joins TRBV10-2 and TRBJ2-1; the D is unclear. The germline V and J ends were trimmed by 8 bases and 4 bases, with 15 bases remaining between them. The CDR3 runs to 14 residues. CDR1 is WSHSY and CDR2 is SAAADI in the germline V gene. In DNA, the CDR3 is TGCGCCAGCGGCTCGACACAGTTTTACAATGAGCAGTTCTTC. This sequence encodes CASGSTQFYNEQFF.

This sequence joins TRBV5-1 and TRBJ1-2, with a tentative D call TRBD1 (5 bases). V shed 0 bases and J shed 2 bases, with 11 bases lying between them. In germline, CDR1 is SGHRS, CDR2 YFSETQ. The CDR3 is made up of 15 amino acids. The CDR3 loop is CASSLELGANYGYTF. CDR3 bases: TGCGCCAGCAGCTTGGAACTTGGGGCCAACTATGGCTACACCTTC.

CDR3 residues: CASSSSGMPVSTDTQYF. CDR3 nucleotide sequence: TGCGCCAGCAGCTCTAGCGGAATGCCCGTTAGCACAGATACGCAGTATTTT. The chain carries TRBV5-1 and TRBJ2-3, with 7 positions matching TRBD2. The CDR3 extends over 17 amino acids. V shed 3 bases, J shed 0 bases, and the junction held 10 bases outside the gene matches. Per germline, CDR1 SGHRS and CDR2 YFSETQ.

The chain combines TRBV9 with TRBJ2-1, with TRBD2 matching 7 bases. Germline-derived CDR1 and CDR2 are SGDLS and YYNGEE. CDR3 length: 13 residues. Germline trimming cut 3 bases from V and 5 bases from J; bases unmatched to any gene: 2. For the CDR3, the DNA is TGTGCCAGCAGCGGGGCGGGGGACAATGAGCAGTTCTTC. Translation: CASSGAGDNEQFF.